This TCR beta chain derives from a study of T-cell memory formation after mild COVID-19. This clonotype was detected a few times. One entry per CDR3 protein, called by TCRdb with MiXCR from the 5' RACE reads. The sample yields 250,000 to 300,000 distinct CDR3 sequences, 16% seen once. This CDR3 has 14 amino acids. V dropped 4 bases and J dropped 3; count of bases not matched to a gene: 5. Germline lookup yields CDR1 SGHDT and CDR2 YYEEEE. The chain is built from TRBV5-6 and TRBJ2-3; TRBD1 matches at 7 bases. The sample comprised PBMCs or a T cell subset sorted from them (not recorded which). The receptor's source is a man aged 18 to 35 who had mild COVID-19 (a few samples of this study predate the infection). Cell type and time point are not known. The CDR3: CASSPPTGTDTQYF. The CDR3, as DNA: TGTGCCAGCAGCCCGCCGACAGGGACAGATACGCAGTATTTT.